The rows below give T cell receptor beta chains drawn from one sample of a study of PD-1 blockade in classical Hodgkin lymphoma. TCRdb keeps only in-frame clones here, not all; method: immunoSEQ multiplex PCR. In the table there are tens of thousands of clones, around nine tenths of which are singletons. The sample here was peripheral blood mononuclear cells (PBMCs), taken before the fourth cycle of nivolumab. All receptors come from a human donor with classical Hodgkin lymphoma. Both conserved end residues are part of each CDR3. The D gene is left open where the match is weak. Some rows mark clone size as missing; the rest say once, few, many or name a class of expanded clone.

clone_size,d_call,v_call,j_call,cdr3_aa,cdr3_nt
-,-,TRBV27,TRBJ2-5,CASSLGVFETQYF,TGTGCCAGCAGTTTAGGGGTTTTTGAGACCCAGTACTTC
-,-,TRBV10-3,TRBJ1-5,CAISAGQTGNQPQHF,TGTGCCATCAGTGCGGGTCAGACCGGCAATCAGCCCCAGCATTTT
few,TRBD1,TRBV7-2,TRBJ1-5,CASSLEGTGPQHF,TGTGCCAGCAGCTTAGAAGGGACAGGGCCCCAGCATTTT
-,TRBD1,TRBV10-3,TRBJ2-5,CATGPGQDGTQYF,TGTGCCACCGGACCCGGACAGGATGGGACCCAGTACTTC
-,-,TRBV7-9,TRBJ1-1,CASSLGVEAFF,TGTGCCAGCAGCTTGGGAGTAGAAGCTTTCTTT
-,TRBD1,TRBV15,TRBJ2-2,CATSLDRVNTGELFF,TGTGCCACCAGCCTGGACAGGGTCAACACCGGGGAGCTGTTTTTT
-,TRBD2,TRBV19,TRBJ2-1,CASSAPGLVGYEQFF,TGTGCCAGTAGTGCCCCGGGACTAGTTGGTTATGAGCAGTTCTTC
-,-,TRBV4-1,TRBJ2-6,CASSQGIWRADSGANVLTF,TGCGCCAGCAGCCAAGGAATATGGAGAGCGGATTCTGGGGCCAACGTCCTGACTTTC
-,TRBD2,TRBV7-6,TRBJ2-3,CASSLTSGASTDTQYF,TGTGCCAGCAGCTTGACTAGCGGGGCTAGCACAGATACGCAGTATTTT
-,TRBD2,TRBV5-4,TRBJ2-1,CASRELAGANEQFF,TGTGCCAGCAGAGAACTAGCGGGAGCAAATGAGCAGTTCTTC
-,TRBD1,TRBV18,TRBJ1-5,CASSQDRGGPQHF,TGTGCCAGCTCGCAGGACAGGGGTGGGCCCCAGCATTTT
-,TRBD1,TRBV2,TRBJ2-5,CASTRQGAGETQYF,TGTGCCAGCACACGACAGGGGGCGGGGGAGACCCAGTACTTC
-,-,TRBV7-2,TRBJ2-1,CASSLVRSPYNEQFF,TGTGCCAGCAGCTTAGTTCGATCCCCCTACAATGAGCAGTTCTTC
-,-,TRBV7-2,TRBJ2-2,CASSPMGLNTGELFF,TGTGCCAGCAGCCCTATGGGACTGAACACCGGGGAGCTGTTTTTT
-,-,TRBV6-5,TRBJ2-7,CASSYQSGKSSYEQYF,TGTGCCAGCAGTTATCAATCGGGGAAAAGCTCCTACGAGCAGTACTTC
-,-,TRBV5-1,TRBJ2-7,CASSLDSWAGEQYF,TGCGCCAGCAGCTTGGATTCGTGGGCGGGCGAGCAGTACTTC
-,-,TRBV4-1,TRBJ2-1,CASSQDGVKQFF,TGCGCCAGCAGCCAAGACGGTGTAAAGCAGTTCTTC
-,-,TRBV6-6,TRBJ1-2,CASSYSGNGDGYTF,TGTGCCAGCAGTTACTCAGGGAACGGTGACGGCTACACCTTC
-,-,TRBV7-3,TRBJ1-1,CASSLWSRGTEAFF,TGTGCCAGCAGCTTATGGTCCCGGGGCACTGAAGCTTTCTTT
once,TRBD1,TRBV19,TRBJ2-7,CASRSFTGDYEQYF,TGTGCCAGTCGCTCCTTTACAGGGGACTACGAGCAGTACTTC
-,-,TRBV4-1,TRBJ2-7,CASSQVGDSYEQYF,TGCGCCAGCAGCCAAGTGGGGGATTCCTACGAGCAGTACTTC
-,-,TRBV5-1,TRBJ2-7,CASSYQGLYEQYF,TGCGCCAGCAGCTATCAGGGGTTGTACGAGCAGTACTTC
-,-,TRBV29-1,TRBJ2-7,CSVSASSYEQYF,TGCAGCGTTAGCGCGAGCTCCTACGAGCAGTACTTC
-,-,TRBV15,TRBJ1-5,CATKPSGAGQPQHF,TGTGCCACCAAACCTTCCGGGGCGGGTCAGCCCCAGCATTTT
-,-,TRBV30,TRBJ2-5,CAWSVYSLQETQYF,TGTGCCTGGAGTGTTTACTCCCTTCAAGAGACCCAGTACTTC
-,-,TRBV28,TRBJ1-2,CASSEQLQGLNGYTF,TGTGCCAGCAGTGAACAATTACAGGGCCTTAATGGCTACACCTTC
-,-,TRBV5-1,TRBJ2-3,CASSFQGTDTQYF,TGCGCCAGCAGCTTCCAGGGGACAGATACGCAGTATTTT
-,-,TRBV19,TRBJ1-4,CASSRTLATNEKLFF,TGTGCCAGTAGTAGGACGCTTGCAACTAATGAAAAACTGTTTTTT
-,-,TRBV7-9,TRBJ2-7,CASSLVSSLEQYF,TGTGCCAGCAGCTTGGTTAGCTCGCTCGAGCAGTACTTC
-,-,TRBV18,TRBJ2-5,CASSRFKGQETQYF,TGTGCCAGCTCACGCTTTAAGGGGCAAGAGACCCAGTACTTC
-,-,TRBV7-6,TRBJ2-5,CASSLASRTGETQYF,TGTGCCAGCAGCTTAGCATCCCGGACGGGGGAGACCCAGTACTTC
-,-,TRBV15,TRBJ2-5,CATSRDGTSQETQYF,TGTGCCACCAGCAGAGATGGGACGAGCCAAGAGACCCAGTACTTC
-,TRBD1,TRBV7-6,TRBJ2-7,CASSWGQGANEQYF,TGTGCCAGCAGCTGGGGACAGGGGGCAAACGAGCAGTACTTC
-,-,TRBV12-5,TRBJ2-3,CASGFRADTQYF,TGTGCTAGTGGTTTTAGGGCAGATACGCAGTATTTT
-,TRBD1,TRBV6-1,TRBJ2-1,CASSEDRGYYNEQFF,TGTGCCAGCAGTGAGGACAGGGGTTATTACAATGAGCAGTTCTTC
once,-,TRBV5-4,TRBJ2-3,CASSFQGADTQYF,TGTGCCAGCAGCTTTCAAGGGGCAGATACGCAGTATTTT
-,-,TRBV10-3,TRBJ2-1,CAISLTDTGHEQFF,TGTGCCATCAGCCTCACAGATACAGGCCATGAGCAGTTCTTC
-,-,TRBV29-1,TRBJ2-3,CSAEGIGHTDTQYF,TGCAGCGCCGAAGGGATAGGGCACACAGATACGCAGTATTTT
-,-,TRBV9,TRBJ2-3,CASSVGSVPLSLGTDTQYF,TGTGCCAGCAGCGTAGGCTCGGTCCCTTTGTCCCTCGGCACAGATACGCAGTATTTT
-,TRBD1,TRBV6-5,TRBJ1-1,CASSPRQGMATEAFF,TGTGCCAGCAGTCCCCGACAGGGGATGGCCACTGAAGCTTTCTTT
-,-,TRBV7-9,TRBJ2-3,CASSFWLEGSDTQYF,TGTGCCAGCAGCTTTTGGCTAGAAGGGTCAGATACGCAGTATTTT
-,-,TRBV7-9,TRBJ2-2,CASSLVGVLTGITGELFF,TGTGCCAGCAGCTTAGTAGGGGTGCTCACAGGGATCACCGGGGAGCTGTTTTTT
once,-,TRBV27,TRBJ1-2,CASSLSGTSLDGYTF,TGTGCCAGCAGTTTATCGGGGACATCGTTGGATGGCTACACCTTC
-,-,TRBV14,TRBJ2-1,CASSQGSTVFYNEQFF,TGTGCCAGCAGCCAAGGTTCGACAGTTTTCTACAATGAGCAGTTCTTC